This paragraph covers one T cell receptor beta chain sequence. The CDR3 contains 14 residues. CDR1 and CDR2 (germline): SEHNR, FQNEAQ (reference sequence). V lost 1 base and J 12 bases, leaving 16 bases between the germline ends. Here immunoSEQ multiplex PCR was the method, and the copy in TCRdb shows in-frame clones only, minus some. The sample holds about 2 million clones; about 95% are singletons and the top ten take 1.2%. The data were obtained in a study of shared clonotypes between healthy human individuals. Terminally differentiated effector memory CD45RA+ cells were excluded by CCR7 positive selection of CD45RO-negative cells.

This chain links TRBV7-9 with TRBJ2-4, with D possibly matching TRBD2 (5 bases). This TCR was recovered from a man aged 18 to 29 in good health. Sequenced material: naive CD8+ T cells sorted from blood. For the CDR3, the DNA is TGTGCCAGCAGCTTAGACCTGGGCCTCGGAGGTCAGTACTTC. This gives the protein CASSLDLGLGGQYF. The whole variable domain, remainder taken from reference TRBV7-9 and TRBJ2-4, is DTGVSQNPRHKITKRGQNVTFRCDPISEHNRLYWYRQTLGQGPEFLTYFQNEAQLEKSRLLSDRFSAERPKGSFSTLEIQRTEQGDSAMYLCASSLDLGLGGQYFGAGTRLSVL.